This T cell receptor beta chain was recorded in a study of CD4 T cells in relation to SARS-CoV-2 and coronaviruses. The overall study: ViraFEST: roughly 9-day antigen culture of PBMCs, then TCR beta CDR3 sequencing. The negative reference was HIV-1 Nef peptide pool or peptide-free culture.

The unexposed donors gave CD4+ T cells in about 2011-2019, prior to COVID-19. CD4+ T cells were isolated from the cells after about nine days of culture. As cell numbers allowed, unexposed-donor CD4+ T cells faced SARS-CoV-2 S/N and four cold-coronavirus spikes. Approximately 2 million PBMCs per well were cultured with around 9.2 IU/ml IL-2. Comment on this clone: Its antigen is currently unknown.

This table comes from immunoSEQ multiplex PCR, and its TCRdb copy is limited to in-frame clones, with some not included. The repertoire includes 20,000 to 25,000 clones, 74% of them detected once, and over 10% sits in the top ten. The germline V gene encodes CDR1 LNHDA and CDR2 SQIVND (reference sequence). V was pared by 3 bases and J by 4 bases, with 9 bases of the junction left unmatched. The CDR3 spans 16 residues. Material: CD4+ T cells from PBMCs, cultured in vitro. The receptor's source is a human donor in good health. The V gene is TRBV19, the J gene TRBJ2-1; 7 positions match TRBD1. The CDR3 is CASSIYEGQSYNEQFF. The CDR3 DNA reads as TGTGCCAGTAGTATTTACGAGGGACAGTCATACAATGAGCAGTTCTTC.